This TCR beta chain was sequenced for a study of cytomegalovirus exposure and HLA in healthy donors. Comments on this clone: The antigen remains undetermined.

General observations from the study: Most TCR sequences proved rare, with some public TCRs found in many donors. High sensitivity and specificity were reportedly achieved when the classifier diagnosed cytomegalovirus status. Earlier findings revealed that most TCR beta V segments proved productive either about 87% or about 30% of the time.

PCR was performed using 60 Vbeta and 13 Jbeta primers. TCRdb's table, derived via immunoSEQ multiplex PCR, lists solely in-frame clones and lacks some. The sample includes 120,000 or so clones, about 80% of them seen just once. Source material: PBMCs. The receptor was derived from a female donor in good health and CMV-seropositive.

The CDR3 reads CASSYYRGVREAFF. CDR3 coding DNA: TGTGCCAGCAGTTACTACCGGGGGGTAAGGGAAGCTTTCTTT. The chain uses TRBV6-5 and TRBJ1-1; D perhaps matches TRBD1 (5 bases). The CDR3 runs 14 residues. CDR1 MNHEY and CDR2 SVGAGI come from the germline V gene. Trimming cost V 1 base and J 8 bases, with 14 bases left between them.